This T cell receptor (beta chain) was sequenced in a study of human T cells and chemical hapten exposure. Study information: Sensitization applied 2% DPC to about 2 cm by about 2 cm of upper inner arm skin.

In the library, unique molecular identifiers were attached to individual cDNA molecules. Via MiXCR, TCRdb re-called the RACE reads, giving one row per CDR3 protein. The sample lists approximately 100,000 distinct CDR3 sequences, approximately 12% seen once, with about 1.6% in the top ten. The germline gives CDR1 SGHNT, CDR2 YENEEA. V shed 10 bases and J shed 9 bases, with 25 bases lying between them. This CDR3 has 16 amino acids. Time point in this sample: pre-sensitization, week 0. Documented treatment: therapeutic diphenylcyclopropenone sensitization with weekly scalp DPC. Alopecia patients deemed DPC-suitable, aged 18 to 70, excluding pregnancy. There are a few counts of this clonotype.

The sequencing here drew on whole blood, taken in connection with sensitization to the hapten diphenylcyclopropenone (DPC). The chain joins TRBV11-3 to TRBJ1-6, with D perhaps TRBD1 (5 bases). This receptor was identified in a woman aged 45 to 65 with alopecia areata. Some clones in this sample may be carry-over from other donors' samples. In DNA, the CDR3 is TGTGCCAACTTCCGGGGGACGCAACCATGGGGTTCACCCCTCCACTTT. Its protein is CANFRGTQPWGSPLHF.